The 16 T cell receptor beta chains reported below all come from one sample, sequenced in a study of shared clonotypes between healthy human individuals. Clones were read by immunoSEQ multiplex PCR, and TCRdb kept only the in-frame ones, dropping some. Of approximately 810,000 clones in the sample, nearly 95% were seen once. Only CD45RO-negative cells positively selected for CCR7 counted as naive CD8 cells, so terminally differentiated effector memory CD45RA+ cells were excluded. Sequencing was carried out using naive CD8+ T cells sorted from blood. All receptors come from a man younger than 40 in good health.

This clone was detected once. CDR3 bases: TGTGCCAGCAGCTCAGGTGGTAGGCGTGAAGCTTTCTTT. Encoded protein: CASSSGGRREAFF. The chain is built from TRBV7-9 and TRBJ1-1; D gene unclear. In germline, CDR1 is SEHNR, CDR2 FQNEAQ (reference sequence). The CDR3 loop spans 13 amino acids. V was trimmed by 4 bases and J by 7 bases, leaving 13 bases between them.

The rearrangement joins TRBV7-9 to TRBJ1-2, with no clear D. Germline CDR1 SEHNR, CDR2 FQNEAQ (reference sequence). The CDR3 is 15 amino acids. Between the trimmed V and J ends, which lost 5 bases and 1 base, there was a span of 14 bases. The CDR3 DNA follows: TGTGCCAGCAGCCCGTACACCTGGTTTAACTATGGCTACACCTTC. Amino acids: CASSPYTWFNYGYTF.

This chain links TRBV9 with TRBJ1-5; 10 nucleotides line up with TRBD1. Trimming at V came to 0 bases and at J to 5 bases, leaving 2 bases not matched to a gene. CDR1 is SGDLS, CDR2 YYNGEE, per germline. This CDR3 is 15 amino acids long. The CDR3 region has the DNA TGTGCCAGCAGCGTAGGACAGGGGGCCGATCAGCCCCAGCATTTT. Translated: CASSVGQGADQPQHF.

The V gene is TRBV4-2, the J gene TRBJ2-2; the match to TRBD2 covers 8 bases. CDR3 length: 20 amino acids. Germline-derived CDR1 and CDR2 are LGHNA and YNFKEQ. J gave up 3 bases and V 5 bases, and 20 bases lay outside the gene matches. The CDR3 protein is CASSEKGGTRTSYDTGELFF. The CDR3 DNA reads as TGTGCCAGCAGCGAGAAGGGTGGAACGAGGACTAGCTATGACACCGGGGAGCTGTTTTTT.

The chain has TRBV19 and TRBJ2-4; D ambiguous. This CDR3 contains 13 residues. CDR1 LNHDA and CDR2 SQIVND come from the germline V gene (reference sequence). V was cut by 5 bases and J by 0 bases, with 5 bases left in between. CDR3 in DNA: TGTGCCAGTAGTCCGGGAGCCAAAAACATTCAGTACTTC. This gives the protein CASSPGAKNIQYF.

The chain uses TRBV9 and TRBJ2-3; the match to TRBD2 covers 9 bases. The CDR3 spans 16 residues. Germline V gene sequence: CDR1 SGDLS, CDR2 YYNGEE. Germline trimming cut 6 bases from V and 2 bases from J; bases unmatched to any gene: 10. CDR3: CASMRGLAGLTDTQYF. The DNA for the CDR3 is TGTGCCAGCATGCGGGGGCTAGCGGGGCTCACAGATACGCAGTATTTT. Full variable domain (rest looked up from reference TRBV9 and TRBJ2-3): DSGVTQTPKHLITATGQRVTLRCSPRSGDLSVYWYQQSLDQGLQFLIQYYNGEERAKGNILERFSAQQFPDLHSELNLSSLELGDSALYFCASMRGLAGLTDTQYFGPGTRLTVL.

The chain uses TRBV7-9 and TRBJ2-1; D unresolved. The CDR3 sequence is 13 residues long. V was clipped by 5 bases and J by 6 bases, with 11 bases between them. Germline-derived CDR1 and CDR2 are SEHNR and FQNEAQ (reference sequence). The CDR3 nucleotides read TGTGCCAGCAGCCCCCGACGGCGCAATGAGCAGTTCTTC. Translation: CASSPRRRNEQFF.

The chain has TRBV7-9 and TRBJ2-5, with 9 bases matching TRBD1. V was clipped by 5 bases and J by 5 bases; unmatched bases: 9. Germline V lookup: CDR1 SEHNR, CDR2 FQNEAQ (reference sequence). This CDR3 has 15 residues. In DNA, the CDR3 is TGTGCCAGCAGCCGGGACAGGGATGTCTTTGAGACCCAGTACTTC. Its protein is CASSRDRDVFETQYF.

This clone was seen just once. This chain joins TRBV18 and TRBJ2-7; D tentatively fits TRBD1 or TRBD2 (5 bases each). The CDR3 runs to 16 residues. V was trimmed by 1 base and J by 5 bases, leaving 18 bases between them. Germline assignment: CDR1 KGHSH and CDR2 LQKENI. The DNA of the CDR3 is TGTGCCAGCTCACCACGGCTACAAGGGGCGGGCGACGAGCAGTACTTC. Its protein product is CASSPRLQGAGDEQYF.

The chain is built from TRBV27 and TRBJ2-2; 7 bases line up with TRBD2. J lost 2 bases, V lost 5 bases, and 14 bases had no gene match. The CDR3 loop spans 18 amino acids. CDR1 MNHEY and CDR2 SMNVEV come from the germline V gene (reference sequence). CDR3 DNA sequence: TGTGCCAGCAGTCAGCGATTCGGACTAGAAGTAAACACCGGGGAGCTGTTTTTT. Protein: CASSQRFGLEVNTGELFF.

CDR3 nucleotides: TGCAGCGTTGAAGAAGGGGACAGGGAATCCGGGGAGCTGTTTTTT. Its protein product is CSVEEGDRESGELFF. The chain has TRBV29-1 and TRBJ2-2; 9 bases fit TRBD1. V shed 0 bases and J 6 bases; nucleotides not matched to a gene: 5. The CDR3 consists of 15 residues. The germline gives CDR1 SQVTM, CDR2 ANQGSEA.

V and J are TRBV7-6 and TRBJ2-3, with 7 bases fitting TRBD2. CDR1 is SGHVS and CDR2 is FNYEAQ in the germline V gene. The CDR3 has 15 amino acids. V dropped 3 bases and J dropped 0; count of bases not matched to a gene: 3. The DNA for the CDR3 is TGTGCCAGCAGCTTCGGGGGAGGGAGCACAGATACGCAGTATTTT. It translates to CASSFGGGSTDTQYF.

This rearrangement joins TRBV7-8 to TRBJ2-7; D is perhaps TRBD2 (7 bases). Between the trimmed V and J ends, which lost 4 bases and 10 bases, there was a span of 29 bases. This CDR3 is built from 17 residues. CDR1 SGHVS and CDR2 FQNEAQ come from the germline V gene. CDR3 nucleotides: TGTGCCAGCAGCTCGAAAGGGGGGGCGCAGGGATCAGGTCGTCAGTACTTC. It translates to CASSSKGGAQGSGRQYF.

The gene calls are TRBV19 and TRBJ2-1; 8 nucleotides line up with TRBD2. This CDR3 has 19 amino acids. The germline gives CDR1 LNHDA, CDR2 SQIVND (reference sequence). V trimming: 5 bases; J trimming: 8 bases; junction bases outside the gene matches: 23. The DNA for the CDR3 is TGTGCCAGTAGTTCAAGGCCCACCGCCTCAGCGGGAGTTCTTTATGAGCAGTTCTTC. Translated, it gives CASSSRPTASAGVLYEQFF. The full variable domain, rest sourced from reference TRBV19 and TRBJ2-1, is DGGITQSPKYLFRKEGQNVTLSCEQNLNHDAMYWYRQDPGQGLRLIYYSQIVNDFQKGDIAEGYSVSREKKESFPLTVTSAQKNPTAFYLCASSSRPTASAGVLYEQFFGPGTRLTVL.

The rearrangement uses TRBV4-2 and TRBJ2-5; D is tentatively TRBD1 or TRBD2 (6 bases each). V lost 1 base, J lost 4 bases, and 28 bases lay in between. The length of the CDR3 is 20 residues. The germline CDR1 and CDR2 sequences are LGHNA and YNFKEQ. CDR3 sequence (DNA): TGTGCCAGCAGCCAAGCCACTTATGGAGAACTAGCAGGGGAATTAGAGACCCAGTACTTC. As protein: CASSQATYGELAGELETQYF.

The chain links TRBV10-2 to TRBJ1-1, with D perhaps TRBD1 (5 bases). V was clipped by 6 bases and J by 1 base, with 24 bases between them. The CDR3 spans 18 residues. CDR1 is WSHSY, CDR2 SAAADI, per germline. CDR3 DNA: TGCGCCAGCAGCGGACTTGCTGCTACTCAGACAGCGAACACTGAAGCTTTCTTT. It yields the protein CASSGLAATQTANTEAFF.